The 3 T cell receptor beta chains listed next were all sequenced from one sample in a study of breast tumors, draining lymph nodes, adjacent tissues. TCRdb used MiXCR to reprocess the multiplex PCR reads, holding one entry per CDR3 protein. The sample records approximately 45,000 distinct CDR3 sequences, about 23% being singletons. The specimen sequenced was breast tumor tissue. The receptor set was obtained from a female donor with breast cancer. Some clones in this sample may be carry-over from other donors' samples.

This clonotype was seen ten or more times. DNA of the CDR3: TGCGCGCAAGAGACCCAGTACTTC. Its translation is CAQETQYF. This chain joins TRBV10-2 and TRBJ2-5; D call uncertain. The CDR3 runs to 8 residues. Germline CDR1 WSHSY, CDR2 SAAADI.

Ten or more counts support this clonotype. The chain joins TRBV9 to TRBJ2-2; D remains ambiguous. Trimming took 2 bases from V and 5 from J, leaving 7 bases between them. The CDR3 totals 13 residues. Germline-derived CDR1 and CDR2 are SGDLS and YYNGEE. The CDR3 nucleotides read TGTGCCAGCAGCGTCTGGTTGACCGGGGAGCTGTTTTTT. This codes for CASSVWLTGELFF.

As for this clonotype: Given a much more abundant clone one base away, this may be a read error. In this CDR3 the conserved last residue, phenylalanine or tryptophan, is missing, so a read error is likely. This rearrangement joins TRBV10-3 to TRBJ2-5; 7 bases map to TRBD1. Germline CDR1 is ENHRY and CDR2 is SYGVKD. The length of the CDR3 is 15 residues. Trimming cost V 0 bases and J 2 bases; bases outside gene matches: 3. CDR3 region: CAISESPGQQETQYS. The CDR3, as DNA: TGTGCCATCAGTGAGTCCCCGGGACAGCAAGAGACCCAGTACTCC.